These T cell receptor beta chains were read from a single sample in a study of T cell repertoires in cytomegalovirus infection. TCRdb redid the calling of the reads with MiXCR, one entry per CDR3 protein. This table has 680,000 or so distinct CDR3 sequences, about 30% appearing once. For these receptors, no antigen is known. The source was cultured PBMCs, collected from culture after CMV antigen stimulation. The receptors come from a human donor in good health (CMV status not recorded). Some clones in this sample may be carry-over from other donors' samples. Both conserved end residues are part of each CDR3. D genes are given only for firm matches. The size entry is marked missing in some rows and otherwise reads once, few, many or a size class.

size: once; D: TRBD1; J: TRBJ1-2; V: TRBV29-1; CDR3: CSVEDTMDRGYGYTF; DNA: TGCAGCGTTGAAGATACGATGGACAGGGGGTATGGCTACACCTTC
size: .; D: .; J: TRBJ2-5; V: TRBV7-2; CDR3: CASSLGLPYQETQYF; DNA: TGTGCCAGCAGCTTAGGACTACCCTACCAAGAGACCCAGTACTTC
size: few; D: .; J: TRBJ1-1; V: TRBV12-3/TRBV12-4; CDR3: CASSLGSGAFF; DNA: TGTGCCAGCAGTTTAGGCAGCGGGGCTTTCTTT
size: .; D: .; J: TRBJ2-7; V: TRBV7-6; CDR3: CASSPEHGQAFYEQYF; DNA: TGTGCCAGCAGCCCCGAACATGGACAAGCCTTCTACGAGCAGTACTTC
size: few; D: .; J: TRBJ1-3; V: TRBV18; CDR3: CASSRGSVNTIYF; DNA: TGTGCCAGCTCTCGGGGTTCGGTAAACACCATATATTTT
size: .; D: .; J: TRBJ2-1; V: TRBV7-2; CDR3: CASSISGYEQFF; DNA: TGTGCCAGCAGCATCAGTGGCTATGAGCAGTTCTTC
size: few; D: .; J: TRBJ2-1; V: TRBV12-3/TRBV12-4; CDR3: CASTGTAGTYNEQFF; DNA: TGTGCCAGCACCGGGACCGCGGGAACCTACAATGAGCAGTTCTTC
size: .; D: .; J: TRBJ2-3; V: TRBV5-5; CDR3: CASSRQDGSTDTQYF; DNA: TGTGCCAGCAGCCGACAGGATGGGAGCACAGATACGCAGTATTTT
size: .; D: .; J: TRBJ1-2; V: TRBV19; CDR3: CASSMSWQWIGGYTF; DNA: TGTGCCAGTAGTATGAGTTGGCAGTGGATCGGTGGCTACACCTTC
size: few; D: .; J: TRBJ2-7; V: TRBV7-6; CDR3: CASSRGSTGTLYEQYF; DNA: TGTGCCAGCAGCCGCGGGTCAACAGGTACTCTCTACGAGCAGTACTTC
size: .; D: .; J: TRBJ2-7; V: TRBV19; CDR3: CASSQPGVSSYEQYF; DNA: TGTGCCAGTAGCCAACCCGGGGTTAGCTCCTACGAGCAGTACTTC
size: few; D: .; J: TRBJ1-3; V: TRBV6-6; CDR3: CASRGFVGNTIYF; DNA: TGTGCCAGCCGCGGATTCGTAGGAAACACCATATATTTT
size: many; D: .; J: TRBJ2-7; V: TRBV7-2; CDR3: CASSLVGRYLDEQYF; DNA: TGTGCCAGCAGCTTAGTAGGGCGTTACTTGGACGAGCAGTACTTC
size: .; D: .; J: TRBJ2-2; V: TRBV10-1; CDR3: CASSDRRYTGELFF; DNA: TGCGCCAGCAGTGACAGGAGATACACCGGGGAGCTGTTTTTT
size: once; D: .; J: TRBJ2-3; V: TRBV12-3/TRBV12-4; CDR3: CASRVTGRGTDAQYF; DNA: TGTGCCAGCAGGGTTACAGGGAGGGGCACAGATGCGCAGTATTTT
size: .; D: .; J: TRBJ1-4; V: TRBV4-3; CDR3: CASSQGPSTTNEKLFF; DNA: TGCGCCAGCAGCCAAGGGCCGTCAACAACTAATGAAAAACTGTTTTTT
size: .; D: .; J: TRBJ2-1; V: TRBV2; CDR3: CASSVGTLAYNEQFF; DNA: TGTGCCAGTAGTGTTGGGACCCTCGCTTACAATGAGCAGTTCTTC
size: few; D: .; J: TRBJ2-7; V: TRBV20-1; CDR3: CSARDGRGYEQYF; DNA: TGCAGTGCTAGAGATGGGCGGGGCTACGAGCAGTACTTC
size: .; D: TRBD1; J: TRBJ1-4; V: TRBV10-3; CDR3: CAISDRGQASTNEKLFF; DNA: TGTGCCATCAGTGACCGGGGACAGGCATCAACTAATGAAAAACTGTTTTTT
size: .; D: .; J: TRBJ2-1; V: TRBV5-1; CDR3: CASSLLPMLGGEIYNEQFF; DNA: TGCGCCAGCAGCTTGCTGCCAATGTTAGGCGGAGAGATCTACAATGAGCAGTTCTTC
size: .; D: TRBD2; J: TRBJ2-1; V: TRBV4-2; CDR3: CASSSGTSGLYNEQFF; DNA: TGTGCCAGCAGCTCCGGGACTAGCGGATTATACAATGAGCAGTTCTTC
size: .; D: TRBD2; J: TRBJ2-1; V: TRBV11-3; CDR3: CASSLDSGGALQEQFF; DNA: TGTGCCAGCAGCTTAGATAGCGGGGGGGCATTACAGGAGCAGTTCTTC
size: .; D: .; J: TRBJ2-5; V: TRBV6-2/TRBV6-3; CDR3: CASSHLQETQYF; DNA: TGTGCCAGCAGTCACCTCCAAGAGACCCAGTACTTC
size: few; D: .; J: TRBJ1-1; V: TRBV24-1; CDR3: CATSARGQTEAFF; DNA: TGTGCCACCAGTGCACGGGGTCAGACTGAAGCTTTCTTT
size: few; D: .; J: TRBJ2-5; V: TRBV11-2; CDR3: CASSLAPLAGQTIPQETQYF; DNA: TGTGCCAGCAGCTTAGCGCCCCTAGCAGGGCAAACTATCCCTCAAGAGACCCAGTACTTC
size: few; D: .; J: TRBJ1-5; V: TRBV19; CDR3: CASSRVSNQPQHF; DNA: TGTGCCAGTAGTAGAGTAAGCAATCAGCCCCAGCATTTT
size: few; D: .; J: TRBJ2-1; V: TRBV4-3; CDR3: CASSQVGNSYNEQFF; DNA: TGCGCCAGCAGCCAAGTGGGGAACTCCTACAATGAGCAGTTCTTC
size: many; D: .; J: TRBJ1-5; V: TRBV7-2; CDR3: CASSLSGLPQHF; DNA: TGTGCCAGCAGCTTATCAGGGCTGCCCCAGCATTTT
size: .; D: .; J: TRBJ2-1; V: TRBV6-1; CDR3: CASRRNNEQFF; DNA: TGTGCCAGCAGGAGAAACAATGAGCAGTTCTTC
size: .; D: .; J: TRBJ1-4; V: TRBV6-1; CDR3: CASSEMGGGLGEKLFF; DNA: TGTGCCAGCAGTGAAATGGGGGGGGGTCTGGGGGAAAAACTGTTTTTT
size: .; D: TRBD2; J: TRBJ2-7; V: TRBV12-3/TRBV12-4; CDR3: CASSGGGPLEQYF; DNA: TGTGCCAGCTCCGGGGGAGGGCCCCTAGAGCAGTACTTC
size: few; D: TRBD2; J: TRBJ2-1; V: TRBV7-9; CDR3: CASSAGLAGAGEQFF; DNA: TGTGCCAGCAGCGCGGGACTAGCGGGAGCGGGTGAGCAGTTCTTC
size: .; D: .; J: TRBJ2-3; V: TRBV7-9; CDR3: CASSTEARGNTDTQYF; DNA: TGTGCCAGCAGCACCGAGGCTCGCGGGAACACAGATACGCAGTATTTT
size: few; D: .; J: TRBJ1-3; V: TRBV4-1; CDR3: CASSQELRGSGNTIYF; DNA: TGCGCCAGCAGCCAAGAGTTAAGAGGTTCTGGAAACACCATATATTTT
size: .; D: .; J: TRBJ2-7; V: TRBV12-3/TRBV12-4; CDR3: CASPRRQGSYEQYF; DNA: TGTGCCAGCCCTCGGCGGCAGGGGTCCTACGAGCAGTACTTC
size: .; D: TRBD1; J: TRBJ2-2; V: TRBV11-2; CDR3: CASSLVRQGQAGELFF; DNA: TGTGCCAGCAGCTTAGTGCGGCAGGGACAGGCCGGGGAGCTGTTTTTT
size: .; D: .; J: TRBJ1-2; V: TRBV18; CDR3: CASSPLDLNYGYTF; DNA: TGTGCCAGCTCACCTTTGGACCTTAACTATGGCTACACCTTC
size: few; D: .; J: TRBJ1-2; V: TRBV6-6; CDR3: CATSTALNYGYTF; DNA: TGTGCCACTTCGACAGCGCTCAACTATGGCTACACCTTC
size: once; D: .; J: TRBJ2-5; V: TRBV4-3; CDR3: CASSKDWTVPTTQYF; DNA: TGCGCCAGCAGCAAAGACTGGACGGTTCCAACGACCCAGTACTTC
size: .; D: .; J: TRBJ1-5; V: TRBV12-3/TRBV12-4; CDR3: CASSFDSWRGNQPQHF; DNA: TGTGCCAGCAGTTTCGATAGCTGGAGGGGCAATCAGCCCCAGCATTTT